Each of the 18 T cell receptor beta chains below was sequenced from the same sample in a study of CD8+CD57+ T cells in acquired aplastic anemia. Genomic DNA was employed as the template in profiling TCR beta VDJ and CDR3. TCRdb fed the reads into MiXCR, producing one record per CDR3 protein. The table shows 170,000 or so distinct CDR3 sequences, with roughly 63% occurring only once. Only patients with CD8+CD57+ cell expansion on flow cytometry were chosen for sequencing. Material for sequencing was sorted CD4+, CD8+, or CD8+CD57+ T cells (not recorded which) from PBMCs. These receptors were taken from a human donor with aplastic anemia.

This clonotype was seen ten or more times. This CDR3 reads CASSPRTSSLHNEQFF. CDR3 bases: TGTGCCAGCAGCCCCCGGACTAGCAGCTTACACAATGAGCAGTTCTTC. V is TRBV7-8 and J is TRBJ2-1, with 8 bases that match TRBD2. Germline V lookup: CDR1 SGHVS, CDR2 FQNEAQ. The CDR3 loop spans 16 amino acids. V dropped 5 bases and J dropped 5; count of bases not matched to a gene: 11.

The chain couples TRBV24-1 to TRBJ2-5; D is ambiguous. Germline V gene lookup returns CDR1 KGHDR and CDR2 SFDVKD. The CDR3 length is 13 residues. CDR3 DNA sequence: TGTGCAAGATTGATGAGCTCGGTTGAGACCCAGTACTTC. Encoded protein: CARLMSSVETQYF.

The chain joins TRBV7-3 to TRBJ2-5; D gene uncertain. CDR1 is SGHTA and CDR2 is FQGTGA in the germline V gene. CDR3 length: 13 amino acids. Trimming took 2 bases from V and 5 from J, leaving 9 bases between them. CDR3 residues: CASSLLPGETQYF. CDR3 coding DNA: TGTGCCAGCAGCTTACTACCCGGGGAGACCCAGTACTTC. The entire variable domain, with the rest obtained from reference TRBV7-3 and TRBJ2-5, is as follows: GAGVSQTPSNKVTEKGKYVELRCDPISGHTALYWYRQSLGQGPEFLIYFQGTGAADDSGLPNDRFFAVRPEGSVSTLKIQRTERGDSAVYLCASSLLPGETQYFGPGTRLLVL.

V gene TRBV5-1 combines with J gene TRBJ2-7; D is unclear. V was trimmed by 2 bases and J by 4 bases, leaving 10 bases between them. Germline V gene data show CDR1 as SGHRS and CDR2 as YFSETQ. This CDR3 contains 13 residues. The CDR3 DNA sequence: TGCGCCAGCAGCTTAAACCCGGGTTACGAGCAGTACTTC. This encodes CASSLNPGYEQYF.

This clonotype occurred many times. The CDR3, as DNA: TGTGCCAGCAGCCTCGGACAGGTCTACGAGCAGTACTTC. Encoded protein: CASSLGQVYEQYF. The J gene is TRBJ2-7, the V gene TRBV3-1, with 7 bases that match TRBD1. Germline V CDR1 and CDR2: LGHDT, YNNKEL (reference sequence). V lost 4 bases and J lost 3; bases outside the gene matches: 3. The CDR3 is 13 amino acids.

The chain uses TRBV7-9 and TRBJ2-7; D ambiguous. Germline CDR1 reads SEHNR; CDR2 reads FQNEAQ (reference sequence). The CDR3 covers 11 residues. Trimming left V 5 bases short and J 5 bases short, with 7 bases between. CDR3 DNA: TGTGCCAGCAGCCCCGCCCACGAGCAGTACTTC. It specifies CASSPAHEQYF. The variable domain in full, completed from reference TRBV7-9 and TRBJ2-7, reads DTGVSQNPRHKITKRGQNVTFRCDPISEHNRLYWYRQTLGQGPEFLTYFQNEAQLEKSRLLSDRFSAERPKGSFSTLEIQRTEQGDSAMYLCASSPAHEQYFGPGTRLTVT.

V is TRBV7-9 and J is TRBJ2-2; D ambiguous. Trimming shortened V by 2 bases and J by 5 bases, and 6 bases separated the two germline ends. Per germline, CDR1 SEHNR and CDR2 FQNEAQ (reference sequence). The CDR3 consists of 13 residues. The CDR3 DNA reads TGTGCCAGCAGCTTATGGAATACCGGGGAGCTGTTTTTT. Protein sequence: CASSLWNTGELFF.

This clonotype was counted ten times or more. The gene calls are TRBV7-6 and TRBJ2-7, with D tentatively TRBD2 (7 bases). Per the germline V gene, CDR1 is SGHVS and CDR2 is FNYEAQ. This CDR3 is built from 16 residues. V lost 2 bases and J 1 base, leaving 15 bases between the germline ends. CDR3 nucleotide sequence: TGTGCCAGCAGCTTATTAAGTGGGGGGGCGTCCTACGAGCAGTACTTC. This gives the protein CASSLLSGGASYEQYF.

This rearrangement joins TRBV2 to TRBJ1-6; unclear D gene. CDR1 and CDR2 (germline): SNHLY, FYNNEI. The ends were cut back, 1 base at V and 7 bases at J, with 5 bases in the middle. The CDR3 sequence is 13 residues long. The CDR3 nucleotides are TGTGCCAGCAGTGAAGGTGCGAATTCACCCCTCCACTTT. Translating it yields CASSEGANSPLHF.

This chain connects TRBV9 to TRBJ2-3; D is uncertain. The CDR3 is made up of 16 amino acids. V was cut by 0 bases and J by 2 bases, with 13 bases left in between. Germline CDR1 SGDLS, CDR2 YYNGEE. The CDR3 coding sequence is TGTGCCAGCAGCGTAGGTCCCTTAACCTCCACAGATACGCAGTATTTT. Residues: CASSVGPLTSTDTQYF.

On this clonotype itself: A clone one base away is much larger, so this may be a read error. The V and J genes are TRBV30 and TRBJ2-7; 8 nucleotides match TRBD2. The CDR3 runs to 14 residues. Per germline, CDR1 GTSNPN and CDR2 SVGIG (reference sequence). In DNA, the CDR3 is TGTGCCTGGATCGAGCGGGGGCTCTCCTACGAGCAGTGCTTC. This encodes CAWIERGLSYEQCF.

J is TRBJ2-2 and V is TRBV5-1; 8 bases line up with TRBD1. J lost 0 bases, V lost 2 bases, and 6 bases had no gene match. The CDR3 extends over 17 amino acids. Germline V gene data show CDR1 as SGHRS and CDR2 as YFSETQ. CDR3 bases: TGCGCCAGCAGCTTCTCCCCGACAGGGGCGAACACCGGGGAGCTGTTTTTT. Amino acid sequence: CASSFSPTGANTGELFF.

The table lists this clonotype with many counts. This chain joins TRBV12-3 or TRBV12-4 and TRBJ2-1; TRBD2 matches 13 bases. V lost 1 base to trimming and J lost 5 bases; unmatched junction nucleotides: 2. The CDR3 sequence is 16 residues long. CDR3 sequence (DNA): TGTGCCAGCAGTTTAGTTGGACTAGCGGGGGACAATGAGCAGTTCTTC. Translation: CASSLVGLAGDNEQFF.

Of note for this clonotype: In this CDR3 the conserved last residue, phenylalanine or tryptophan, is missing, so a read error is likely. No DNA is shown, since the ends of the CDR3 on it are uncertain; the CDR3 is the one TCRdb lists. The CDR3 sequence: CASSGEGTP. The chain is built from TRBV9 and TRBJ1-6; the table's D gene call, TRBD1, was not cross checked with the DNA. CDR1 and CDR2 from the germline V gene are SGDLS and YYNGEE. The CDR3 totals 9 residues, both ends included.

The V gene is TRBV4-2, the J gene TRBJ2-7; tentatively, D is TRBD1 or TRBD2 (5 bases each). The germline V gene has CDR1 LGHNA and CDR2 YNFKEQ. The CDR3 has 16 amino acids. The V end lost 5 bases, the J end lost 2 bases, and 19 bases lay between the germline ends. As DNA, the CDR3 is TGTGCCAGCAGCTTCGCGACTGGGGGACCGGCCTACGAGCAGTACTTC. Amino acids: CASSFATGGPAYEQYF.

The CDR3 loop reads CASSAGGAENSPLHF. The CDR3 DNA is TGTGCCAGCAGTGCCGGGGGGGCAGAAAATTCACCCCTCCACTTT. The J gene is TRBJ1-6, the V gene TRBV2; D is possibly TRBD1 (6 bases). Trimming stripped 4 bases from V and 7 bases from J, with 14 bases between. Germline V lookup: CDR1 SNHLY, CDR2 FYNNEI. The CDR3 is made up of 15 amino acids.

The rearrangement links TRBV20-1 to TRBJ2-1; D unclear. Trimming left V 6 bases short and J 2 bases short, with 5 bases between. This CDR3 is 11 amino acids long. CDR1 DFQATT and CDR2 SNEGSKA come from the germline V gene (reference sequence). The CDR3 region has the DNA TGCAGTGCCAGCCCCTACAATGAGCAGTTCTTC. It specifies CSASPYNEQFF.

The V call is TRBV2, the J call TRBJ2-7; 9 nucleotides line up with TRBD1. J gave up 12 bases and V 6 bases, and 9 bases lay outside the gene matches. There are 12 residues in the CDR3. Germline V CDR1 and CDR2: SNHLY, FYNNEI. The CDR3 DNA sequence: TGTGCCAGCAGAAGGAGGACAGGGGAAAGGTACTTC. Its protein product is CASRRRTGERYF.